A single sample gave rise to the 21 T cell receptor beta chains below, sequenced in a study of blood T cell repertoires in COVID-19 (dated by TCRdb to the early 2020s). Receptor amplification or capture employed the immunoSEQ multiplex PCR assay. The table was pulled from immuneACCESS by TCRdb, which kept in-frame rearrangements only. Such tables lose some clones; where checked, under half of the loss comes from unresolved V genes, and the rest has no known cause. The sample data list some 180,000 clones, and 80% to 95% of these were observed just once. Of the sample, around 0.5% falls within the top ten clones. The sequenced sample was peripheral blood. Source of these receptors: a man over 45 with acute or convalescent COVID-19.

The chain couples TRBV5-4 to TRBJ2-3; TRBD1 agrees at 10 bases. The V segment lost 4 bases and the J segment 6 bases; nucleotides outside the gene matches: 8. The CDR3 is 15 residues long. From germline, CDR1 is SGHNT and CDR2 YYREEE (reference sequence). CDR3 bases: TGTGCCAGCAGCCCTAGGACAGGGGGAGTTGATACGCAGTATTTT. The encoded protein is CASSPRTGGVDTQYF.

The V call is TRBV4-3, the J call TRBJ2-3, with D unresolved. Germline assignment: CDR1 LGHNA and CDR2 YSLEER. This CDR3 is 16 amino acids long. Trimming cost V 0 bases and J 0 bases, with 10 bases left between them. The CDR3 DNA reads TGCGCCAGCAGCCAAGAACGCGCTAGTAGCACAGATACGCAGTATTTT. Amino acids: CASSQERASSTDTQYF.

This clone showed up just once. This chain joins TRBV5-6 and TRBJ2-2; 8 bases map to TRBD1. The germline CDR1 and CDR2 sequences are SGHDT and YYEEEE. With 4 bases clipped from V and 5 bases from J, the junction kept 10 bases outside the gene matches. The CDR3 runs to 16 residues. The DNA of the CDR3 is TGTGCCAGCAGCCCCCGGACAGGGAGGAAAACCGGGGAGCTGTTTTTT. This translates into CASSPRTGRKTGELFF.

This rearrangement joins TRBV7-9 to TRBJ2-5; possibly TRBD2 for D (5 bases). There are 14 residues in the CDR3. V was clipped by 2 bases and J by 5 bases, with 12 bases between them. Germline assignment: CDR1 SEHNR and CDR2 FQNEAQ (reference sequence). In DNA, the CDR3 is TGTGCCAGCAGCTTACTAGAGGGAACGGAGACCCAGTACTTC. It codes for CASSLLEGTETQYF.

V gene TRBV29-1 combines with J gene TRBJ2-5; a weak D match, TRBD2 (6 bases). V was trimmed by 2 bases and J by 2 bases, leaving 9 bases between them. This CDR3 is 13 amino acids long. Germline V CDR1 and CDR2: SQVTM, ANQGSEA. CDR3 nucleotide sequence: TGCAGCGTTGAACGGCGGGAACAAGAGACCCAGTACTTC. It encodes CSVERREQETQYF.

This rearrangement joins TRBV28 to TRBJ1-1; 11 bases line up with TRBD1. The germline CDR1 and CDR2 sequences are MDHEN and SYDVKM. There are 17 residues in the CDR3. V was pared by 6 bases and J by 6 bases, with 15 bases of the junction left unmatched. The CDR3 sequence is CASRWDRGTGGESEAFF. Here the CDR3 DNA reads TGTGCCAGCAGATGGGACAGGGGGACGGGTGGGGAATCTGAAGCTTTCTTT.

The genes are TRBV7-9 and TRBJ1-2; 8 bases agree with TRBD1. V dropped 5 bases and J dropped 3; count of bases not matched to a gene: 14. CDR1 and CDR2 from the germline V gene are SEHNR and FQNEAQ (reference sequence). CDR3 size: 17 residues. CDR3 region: CASSPRQGWVGDYGYTF. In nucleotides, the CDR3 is TGTGCCAGCAGCCCTCGACAGGGGTGGGTAGGTGACTATGGCTACACCTTC.

CDR3 DNA sequence: TGTGCCAGCAGCCCCCGGGACAGGTCCTCCTACGAGCAGTACTTC. As protein: CASSPRDRSSYEQYF. The chain employs TRBV3-1 (or the pseudogene TRBV3-2) and TRBJ2-7; 8 nucleotides line up with TRBD1. The J segment lost 0 bases and the V segment lost 4 bases, leaving 5 bases of the junction unmatched. CDR3 length: 15 amino acids. Germline V lookup: CDR1 LGHDT, CDR2 YNNKEL (reference sequence).

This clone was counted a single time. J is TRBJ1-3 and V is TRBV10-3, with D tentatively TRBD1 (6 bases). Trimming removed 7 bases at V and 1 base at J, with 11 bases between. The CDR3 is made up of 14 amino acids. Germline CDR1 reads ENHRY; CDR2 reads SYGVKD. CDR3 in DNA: TGTGCCATCATGTACAGGGAATCTGGAAACACCATATATTTT. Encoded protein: CAIMYRESGNTIYF.

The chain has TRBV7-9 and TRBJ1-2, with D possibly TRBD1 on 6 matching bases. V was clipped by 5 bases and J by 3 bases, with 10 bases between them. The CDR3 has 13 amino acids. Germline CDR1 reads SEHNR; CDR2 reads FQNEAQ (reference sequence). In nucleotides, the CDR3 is TGTGCCAGCAGCCACAGGGTGGACTATGGCTACACCTTC. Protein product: CASSHRVDYGYTF.

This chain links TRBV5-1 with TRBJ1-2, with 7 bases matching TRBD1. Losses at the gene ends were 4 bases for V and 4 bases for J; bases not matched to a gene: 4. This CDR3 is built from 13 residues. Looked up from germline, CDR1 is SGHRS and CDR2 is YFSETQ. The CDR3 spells CASSAQGGYGYTF. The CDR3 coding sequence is TGCGCCAGCAGCGCGCAGGGGGGCTATGGCTACACCTTC.

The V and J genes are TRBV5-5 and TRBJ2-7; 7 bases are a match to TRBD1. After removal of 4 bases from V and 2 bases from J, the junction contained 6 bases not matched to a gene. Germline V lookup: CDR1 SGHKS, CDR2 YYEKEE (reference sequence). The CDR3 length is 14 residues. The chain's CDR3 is CASSRSTGAYEQYF. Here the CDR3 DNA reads TGTGCCAGCAGCCGATCAACAGGGGCCTACGAGCAGTACTTC.

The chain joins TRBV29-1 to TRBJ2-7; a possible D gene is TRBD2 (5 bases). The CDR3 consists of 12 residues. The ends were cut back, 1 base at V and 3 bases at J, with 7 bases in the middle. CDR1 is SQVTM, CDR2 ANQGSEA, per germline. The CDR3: CSVEVTSYEQYF. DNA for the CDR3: TGCAGCGTTGAAGTAACTAGCTACGAGCAGTACTTC.

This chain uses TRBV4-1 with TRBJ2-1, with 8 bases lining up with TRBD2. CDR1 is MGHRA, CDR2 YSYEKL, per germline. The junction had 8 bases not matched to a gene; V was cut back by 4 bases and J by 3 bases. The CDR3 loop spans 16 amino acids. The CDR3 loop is CASSLARAGVYNEQFF. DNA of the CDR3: TGCGCCAGCAGCCTAGCTAGAGCGGGGGTCTACAATGAGCAGTTCTTC.

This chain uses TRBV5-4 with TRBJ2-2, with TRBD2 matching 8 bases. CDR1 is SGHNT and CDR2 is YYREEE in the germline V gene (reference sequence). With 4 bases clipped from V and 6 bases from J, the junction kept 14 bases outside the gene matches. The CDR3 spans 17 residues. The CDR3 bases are TGTGCCAGCAGCCCGAGAGAGGGGACTAGGGCTCCCGGGGAGCTGTTTTTT. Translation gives CASSPREGTRAPGELFF.

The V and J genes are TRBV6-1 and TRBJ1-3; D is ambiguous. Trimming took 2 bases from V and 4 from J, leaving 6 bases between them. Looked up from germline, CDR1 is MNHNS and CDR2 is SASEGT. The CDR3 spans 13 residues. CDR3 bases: TGTGCCAGCAGTGAAACAGTAGGAAACACCATATATTTT. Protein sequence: CASSETVGNTIYF.

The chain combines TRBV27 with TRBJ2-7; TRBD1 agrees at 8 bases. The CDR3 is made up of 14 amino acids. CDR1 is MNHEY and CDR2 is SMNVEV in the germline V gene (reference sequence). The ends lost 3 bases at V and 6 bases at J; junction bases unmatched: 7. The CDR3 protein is CASSLTGVLFEQYF. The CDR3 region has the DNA TGTGCCAGCAGTTTGACAGGGGTGTTGTTCGAGCAGTACTTC.

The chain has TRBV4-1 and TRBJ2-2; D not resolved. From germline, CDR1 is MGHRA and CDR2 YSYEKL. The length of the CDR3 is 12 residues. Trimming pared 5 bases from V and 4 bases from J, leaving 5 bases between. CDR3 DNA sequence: TGCGCCAGCAGCTTATTCACCGGGGAGCTGTTTTTT. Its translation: CASSLFTGELFF.

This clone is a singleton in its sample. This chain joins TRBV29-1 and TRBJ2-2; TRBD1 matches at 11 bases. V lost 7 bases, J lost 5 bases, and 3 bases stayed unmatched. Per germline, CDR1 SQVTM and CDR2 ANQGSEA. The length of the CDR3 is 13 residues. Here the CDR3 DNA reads TGCAGCGCCGGGACAGGGGGTACCGGGGAGCTGTTTTTT. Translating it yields CSAGTGGTGELFF.

CDR3 bases: TGTGCCAGCAGCCAGGGGGTCCCCGGGGAGCTGTTTTTT. Protein product: CASSQGVPGELFF. The chain uses TRBV5-6 and TRBJ2-2; 7 bases match TRBD1. The ends lost 4 bases at V and 6 bases at J; junction bases unmatched: 3. The CDR3 contains 13 residues. Germline loops: CDR1 SGHDT, CDR2 YYEEEE. The full variable domain, its missing parts supplied by reference TRBV5-6 and TRBJ2-2, is DAGVTQSPTHLIKTRGQQVTLRCSPKSGHDTVSWYQQALGQGPQFIFQYYEEEERQRGNFPDRFSGHQFPNYSSELNVNALLLGDSALYLCASSQGVPGELFFGEGSRLTVL.

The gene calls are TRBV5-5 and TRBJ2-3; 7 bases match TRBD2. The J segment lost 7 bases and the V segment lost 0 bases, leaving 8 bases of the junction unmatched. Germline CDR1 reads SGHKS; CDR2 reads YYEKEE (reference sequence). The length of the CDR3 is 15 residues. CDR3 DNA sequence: TGTGCCAGCAGCTTGGGTCTAGCGGCCCCCTATACGCAGTATTTT. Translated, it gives CASSLGLAAPYTQYF.